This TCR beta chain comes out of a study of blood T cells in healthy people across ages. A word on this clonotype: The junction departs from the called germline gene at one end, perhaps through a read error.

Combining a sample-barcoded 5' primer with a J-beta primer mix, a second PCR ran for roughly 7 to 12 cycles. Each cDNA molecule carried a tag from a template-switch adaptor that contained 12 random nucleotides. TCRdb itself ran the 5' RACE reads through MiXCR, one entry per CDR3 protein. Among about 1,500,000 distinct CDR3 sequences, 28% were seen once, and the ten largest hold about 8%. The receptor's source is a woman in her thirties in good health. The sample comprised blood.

CDR3 in amino acids: CASSPDVGRYGQYF. In nucleotides, the CDR3 is TGTGCCAGCAGCCCGGACGTCGGTAGATACGGGCAGTACTTC. The V call is TRBV27, the J call TRBJ2-7, with D unresolved. Germline V gives CDR1 MNHEY, CDR2 SMNVEV (reference sequence). This CDR3 has 14 residues.